This T cell receptor (beta chain) was obtained from a study of CXCR3-negative and CXCR3-positive naive CD8 T cells. The CDR3 spans 18 residues. Notes on this clonotype: Antigen specificity is unknown.

UMI-labeled 5' RACE yielded the TRB cDNA libraries. TCRdb re-called the 5' RACE reads and gives one entry per CDR3 protein, without DNA. The listing contains around 60,000 distinct CDR3 sequences. Broader study findings: Naive cells that were CXCR3-positive had more hydrophobic TRB CDR3s (compared with CXCR3-negative naive cells).

The receptor comes from a human donor in good health. Some clones in this sample may be carry-over from other donors' samples. The sequenced sample consisted of naive CXCR3+ CD8+ T cells from blood. Subset indicated: CD45RO-CCR7+CD27+CD95- naive CD8+ T cells expressing CXCR3 (TNR3+). The chain links TRBV12-3 or TRBV12-4 to TRBJ1-1; TCRdb's assignment of TRBD1 cannot be checked, as there is no DNA. The chain's CDR3 is CASSLPPLPQGWNTEAFF.